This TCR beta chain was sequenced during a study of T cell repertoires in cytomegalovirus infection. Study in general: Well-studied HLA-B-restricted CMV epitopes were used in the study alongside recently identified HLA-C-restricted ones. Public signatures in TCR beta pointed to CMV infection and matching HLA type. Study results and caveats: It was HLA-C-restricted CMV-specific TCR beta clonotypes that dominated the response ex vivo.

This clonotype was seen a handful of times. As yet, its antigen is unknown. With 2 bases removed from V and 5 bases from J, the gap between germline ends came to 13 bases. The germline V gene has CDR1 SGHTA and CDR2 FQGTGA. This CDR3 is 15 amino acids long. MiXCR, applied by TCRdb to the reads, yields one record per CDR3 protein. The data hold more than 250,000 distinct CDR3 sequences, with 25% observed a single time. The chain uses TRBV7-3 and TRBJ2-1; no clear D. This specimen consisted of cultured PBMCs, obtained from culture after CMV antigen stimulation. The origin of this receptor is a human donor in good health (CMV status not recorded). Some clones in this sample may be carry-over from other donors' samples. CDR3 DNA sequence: TGTGCCAGCAGCTTAGTCCCGACGGCAAACAATGAGCAGTTCTTC. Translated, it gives CASSLVPTANNEQFF. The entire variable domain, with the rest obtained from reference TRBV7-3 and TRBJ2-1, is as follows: GAGVSQTPSNKVTEKGKYVELRCDPISGHTALYWYRQSLGQGPEFLIYFQGTGAADDSGLPNDRFFAVRPEGSVSTLKIQRTERGDSAVYLCASSLVPTANNEQFFGPGTRLTVL.